This record concerns one T cell receptor (beta chain) sequence. Its antigen is as yet unknown. This sample stems from a study of shared clonotypes between healthy human individuals. Overall study results and limits: Owing to a small donor count, the genetic and exposure-history diversity represented was limited.

Positive CCR7 selection of CD45RO-negative cells yielded the naive CD8 cells, and terminally differentiated effector memory CD45RA+ cells were excluded. TCRdb's table, derived via immunoSEQ multiplex PCR, lists solely in-frame clones and lacks some. The table lists about 800,000 clones, around 96% of them singletons. Sequenced material: naive CD8+ T cells sorted from blood. The receptor was derived from a man aged 30 to 39 in good health.

The CDR3 region has the DNA TGTGCCAGCAGCTCAGGACTAGCGGGAGGCAATGAGCAGTTCTTC. This sequence encodes CASSSGLAGGNEQFF. The gene calls are TRBV13 and TRBJ2-1; TRBD2 matches 14 bases. Germline CDR1 is PRHDT and CDR2 is FYEKMQ (reference sequence). The CDR3 contains 15 residues. Losses at the gene ends were 4 bases for V and 6 bases for J; bases not matched to a gene: 2.